This paragraph covers one T cell receptor beta chain sequence. This clonotype has ten or more counts. This receptor's antigen is unknown. Per-nucleotide qualities are absent, and no much larger clonotype sits a single base away. The source of the sample is a study of regulatory T cells in long-lasting Graves disease (dated by TCRdb to the early 2020s). General notes on the study: Persistent Graves' disease meant more than 5 years of antithyroid drug treatment with TSH receptor autoantibodies that stayed positive. In the clinical cohort, patients with persistent Graves' disease had used antithyroid drugs for an average of about 9.4 years. TCR sequencing covered some 13 persistent and some 20 newly diagnosed Graves' disease patients, around 35 samples in total. The study took place in China and was registered as a clinical trial. This study used TCR sequencing and RNA sequencing of peripheral blood to compare persistent Graves' disease patients against newly diagnosed Graves' disease patients.

Results the study describes overall, beyond this receptor: TRBV28, TRBJ1-2 and TRBJ2-5 were preferentially used in persistent disease, while TRBV20-1 and TRBJ2-1 were favored in newly diagnosed disease. Patients with persistent disease shared more public clonotypes (about 2,700) than newly diagnosed patients did (approximately 990). Sequencing and analysis were restricted to the TCR beta chain. Persistent Graves' disease patients showed lower TCR Shannon entropy and fewer highly expanded clones than newly diagnosed patients, suggesting clonal expansion. The authors noted that the small sample size was a limitation that may lower accuracy. Peripheral blood alone was examined, since thyroid tissue, which constituted the primary lesion, could not be accessed.

The protocol used for the library was multiplex PCR. The reads were generated on an Illumina HiSeq 4000. To build TCR beta libraries, CDR3 regions were amplified by Arm-PCR using iRepertoire HTBI primers. Gel purification was performed on PCR products prior to sequencing. The authors' analysis ran thus. Gene usage analysis of CDR3 amino acid clonotypes relied on the roughly 67 TRBV and around 14 TRBJ segments identified across samples. COPE and FqMerger were used to merge the filtered high-quality paired reads into contigs. BLAST was used to align contigs to the IMGT TRBV, TRBD and TRBJ reference genes, and CDR3 was defined following IMGT. Clonotypes above 0.1% frequency were classified as highly expanded clones. Shannon entropy was used to measure repertoire diversity, and the Gini coefficient was used to measure V-J evenness. A clonotype found in more than one individual was treated as public. Using fastp trimming at Q25 and MiXCR clonotype assembly, TCRdb reanalyzed the public sequencing data and kept in-frame beta chains. Each record represents a unique CDR3 protein, reported with the most common genes and DNA among its rows. These V and J calls are TCRdb output, not the study's own analysis. The sample records roughly 500,000 distinct CDR3 sequences, roughly 20% of which are singletons. The ten largest clones take up over 7.5% of the sample.

The time point label, as the study defines it: persistent/refractory GD, antithyroid drugs over 5 years with positive TRAb. For both TCR sequencing and RNA sequencing, RNA was extracted from PBMCs using TRIzol. Graves' disease was diagnosed according to American Thyroid Association guidelines. Patients were recruited from an endocrinology department in Xi'an, China. From each patient, about 9.7 milliliters of peripheral blood was collected into an EDTA anticoagulant tube. Ficoll Paque Plus density gradient separation was used to isolate PBMCs, and no further T cell sorting was done. An Agilent 2100 Bioanalyzer and agarose gel were used to assess RNA quality, and a NanoDrop 2000 was used to measure RNA concentration. The CDR3 goes from the cysteine to the phenylalanine over 14 residues. Of all the DNA, just the CDR3 is kept, 42 bases in frame from base 1. V loses 7 bases of germline sequence and J loses 0 bases, and the interval between the two ends is 15 bases. The germline V gene specifies SQVTM as CDR1 and ANQGSEA as CDR2.

The source was peripheral blood mononuclear cells (PBMCs), collected when the disease was refractory, from a patient treated with antithyroid drugs. This clonotype was sampled from a female donor with Graves disease. The chain is assembled from TRBV29-1 and TRBJ1-1; the D gene is possibly TRBD1, with 6 bases matching. The nucleotides read TGCAGCGCCGGACAGAATACCTTGAACACTGAAGCTTTCTTT. Translation gives CSAGQNTLNTEAFF.